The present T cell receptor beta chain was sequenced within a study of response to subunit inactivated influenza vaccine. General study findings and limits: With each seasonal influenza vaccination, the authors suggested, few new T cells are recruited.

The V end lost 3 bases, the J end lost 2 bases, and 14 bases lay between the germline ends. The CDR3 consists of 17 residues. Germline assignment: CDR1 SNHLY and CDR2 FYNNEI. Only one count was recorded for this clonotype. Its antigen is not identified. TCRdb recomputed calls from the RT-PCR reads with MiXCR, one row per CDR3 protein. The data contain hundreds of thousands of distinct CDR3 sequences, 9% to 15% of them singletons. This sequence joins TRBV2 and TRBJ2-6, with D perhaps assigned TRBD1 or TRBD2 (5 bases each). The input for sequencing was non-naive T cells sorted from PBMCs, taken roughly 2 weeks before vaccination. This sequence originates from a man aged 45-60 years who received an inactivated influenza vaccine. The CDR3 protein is CASSEKGMRAGANVLTF. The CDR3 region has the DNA TGTGCCAGCAGTGAGAAGGGGATGAGGGCTGGGGCCAACGTCCTGACTTTC.